The clone carrying this T cell receptor (beta chain) occurred once. As yet, its antigen is unknown. Trimming left V 1 base short and J 6 bases short, with 13 bases between. The germline gives CDR1 LNHNV, CDR2 YYDKDF (reference sequence). The CDR3 consists of 14 residues. This sample stems from a study of shared clonotypes between healthy human individuals. Findings and caveats of the study: It was the non-shared clonotypes that had lower generation probabilities than clonotypes shared by all four donors. Rarefaction gave evidence that sorted-subset sequencing remained incomplete despite large depth. Memory subsets generally showed lower estimated richness than naive subsets.

It was CD45RO-negative cells, positively selected for CCR7, that made up naive CD8 cells, with terminally differentiated effector memory CD45RA+ cells excluded. Every donor was a Caucasian adult from Nashville, Tennessee. This table comes from immunoSEQ multiplex PCR, and its TCRdb copy is limited to in-frame clones, with some not included. The repertoire holds approximately 840,000 clones, about 96% seen once, with less than 0.25% in the top ten. The chain combines TRBV15 with TRBJ2-7, with D hard to call. Specimen: naive CD8+ T cells sorted from blood. The receptor's source is a man between 25 and 39 years old in good health. The DNA for the CDR3 is TGTGCCACCAGCAGAGCAGCGAAACCCCTCGAGCAGTACTTC. This sequence encodes CATSRAAKPLEQYF.